This T cell receptor beta chain was recovered during a study of molecular identifiers for immune sequencing clone quantification. This clonotype showed up just a few times. One entry per CDR3 protein, called by TCRdb with MiXCR from the PCR reads. The repertoire includes about 640,000 distinct CDR3 sequences, nearly 20% of them detected once, and approximately 0.9% sits in the top ten. Source material: naive CD8+ T cells from blood, with Jurkat cell RNA spiked in. Subset in this sample: FACS-sorted CD8+CD4-CCR7+CD45RA+ naive T cells. The origin of this receptor is a human donor in good health. Some libraries in this study had Jurkat cell RNA spiked in.

Here the CDR3 DNA reads TGTGCCAGCAGTTTGCAGGGGGTTAGTTACGAGCAGTACTTC. Translated: CASSLQGVSYEQYF. This chain uses TRBV6-2 or TRBV6-3 with TRBJ2-7, with 7 nucleotides matching TRBD1. Germline lookup yields CDR1 MNHEY and CDR2 SVGEGT. This CDR3 comprises 14 residues. V dropped 4 bases and J dropped 4; count of bases not matched to a gene: 7.